Each of the 3 T cell receptor beta chains below was sequenced from the same sample in a study of shared clonotypes between healthy human individuals. Positive CCR7 selection of CD45RO-negative cells yielded the naive CD8 cells, and terminally differentiated effector memory CD45RA+ cells were excluded. The protocol was immunoSEQ multiplex PCR, while the TCRdb copy is restricted to in-frame clones and leaves out a portion. The table has millions of clones, just under 95% seen once. The sequencing sample was made of naive CD8+ T cells sorted from blood. The receptor source for this set is a young man in good health.

This clone was seen only once. The V and J genes are TRBV7-9 and TRBJ2-3; the D gene is possibly TRBD2 (6 bases). The CDR3 spans 16 residues. Germline loops: CDR1 SEHNR, CDR2 FQNEAQ (reference sequence). The germline V and J ends were trimmed by 2 bases and 1 base, with 13 bases remaining between them. The CDR3 region has the DNA TGTGCCAGCAGCTTACATGGCGGGGACCGCACAGATACGCAGTATTTT. It encodes CASSLHGGDRTDTQYF. Drawing the rest from reference TRBV7-9 and TRBJ2-3, the complete variable domain is DTGVSQNPRHKITKRGQNVTFRCDPISEHNRLYWYRQTLGQGPEFLTYFQNEAQLEKSRLLSDRFSAERPKGSFSTLEIQRTEQGDSAMYLCASSLHGGDRTDTQYFGPGTRLTVL.

On this clone itself: Other nucleotide sequences in the sample specify the same CDR3. J is TRBJ2-7 and V is TRBV9; D is possibly TRBD2 (7 bases). The CDR3 contains 13 residues. CDR1 is SGDLS and CDR2 is YYNGEE in the germline V gene. The V end lost 1 base, the J end lost 4 bases, and 9 bases lay between the germline ends. The CDR3 nucleotides are TGTGCCAGCAGCGTAAGGGGGGGTTACGAGCAGTACTTC. This translates into CASSVRGGYEQYF.

CDR3 sequence reads: CASSPGTSYEQYF. In nucleotides, the CDR3 is TGTGCCAGCAGTCCAGGGACCTCCTACGAGCAGTACTTC. The chain employs TRBV2 and TRBJ2-7; D assignment may be TRBD1 or TRBD2 (5 bases each). Germline values: CDR1 SNHLY, CDR2 FYNNEI. V lost 5 bases and J 0 bases, leaving 8 bases between the germline ends. The CDR3 spans 13 residues.